This TCR beta chain was identified in a study of T cell repertoires in cytomegalovirus infection. To note about this clonotype: Its antigen remains unknown.

TCRdb used MiXCR to reprocess the reads, holding one entry per CDR3 protein. The sample records about a million distinct CDR3 sequences, around a third being singletons. After removal of 5 bases from V and 4 bases from J, the junction contained 6 bases not matched to a gene. Germline V gene lookup returns CDR1 MNHEY and CDR2 SMNVEV (reference sequence). The CDR3 has 15 residues. This TCR was sampled from a human donor in good health (CMV status not recorded). Some clones in this sample may be carry-over from other donors' samples. The sample in question was cultured CD8+ T cells from PBMCs, obtained from culture after CMV antigen stimulation. V usage is TRBV27 and J usage is TRBJ2-5, with 11 bases lining up with TRBD1. The CDR3 nucleotides are TGTGCCAGCAGTGTCCGGGACAGGGGGACAGAGACCCAGTACTTC. Its translation: CASSVRDRGTETQYF.